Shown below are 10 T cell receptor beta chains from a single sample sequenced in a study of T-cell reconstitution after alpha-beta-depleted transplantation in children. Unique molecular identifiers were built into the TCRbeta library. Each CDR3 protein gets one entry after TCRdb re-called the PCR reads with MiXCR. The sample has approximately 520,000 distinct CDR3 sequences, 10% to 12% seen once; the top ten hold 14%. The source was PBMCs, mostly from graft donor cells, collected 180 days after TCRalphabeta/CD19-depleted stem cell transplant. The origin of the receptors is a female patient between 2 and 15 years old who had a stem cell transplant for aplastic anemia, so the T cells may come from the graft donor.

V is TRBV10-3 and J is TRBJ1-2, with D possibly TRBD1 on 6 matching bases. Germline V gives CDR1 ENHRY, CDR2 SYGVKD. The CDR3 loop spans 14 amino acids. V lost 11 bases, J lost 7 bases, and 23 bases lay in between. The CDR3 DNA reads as TGTGCCGCGCATGGACAGTCCGCCGATTCTGGCTACACCTTC. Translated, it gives CAAHGQSADSGYTF.

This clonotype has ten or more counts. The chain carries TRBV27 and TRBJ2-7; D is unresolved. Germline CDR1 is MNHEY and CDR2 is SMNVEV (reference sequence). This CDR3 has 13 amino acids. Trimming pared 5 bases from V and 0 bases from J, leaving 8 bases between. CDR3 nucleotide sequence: TGTGCCAGCAGTCTAGGGCCCTCCTACGAGCAGTACTTC. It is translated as CASSLGPSYEQYF.

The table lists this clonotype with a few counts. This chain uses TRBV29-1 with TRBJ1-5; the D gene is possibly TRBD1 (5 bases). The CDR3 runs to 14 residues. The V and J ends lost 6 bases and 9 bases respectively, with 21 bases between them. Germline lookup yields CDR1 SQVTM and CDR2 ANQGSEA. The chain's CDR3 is CSVTYGGEGRPQHF. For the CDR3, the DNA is TGCAGCGTGACTTATGGGGGTGAAGGGCGGCCCCAGCATTTT. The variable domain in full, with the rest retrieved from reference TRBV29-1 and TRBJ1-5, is SAVISQKPSRDICQRGTSLTIQCQVDSQVTMMFWYRQQPGQSLTLIATANQGSEATYESGFVIDKFPISRPNLTFSTLTVSNMSPEDSSIYLCSVTYGGEGRPQHFGDGTRLSIL.

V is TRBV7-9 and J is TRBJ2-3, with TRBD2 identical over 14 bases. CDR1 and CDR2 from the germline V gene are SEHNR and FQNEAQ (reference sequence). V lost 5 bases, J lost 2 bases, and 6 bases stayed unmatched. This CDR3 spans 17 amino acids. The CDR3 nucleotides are TGTGCCAGCAGCCCCCGGACTAGCGGGGGGACCACAGATACGCAGTATTTT. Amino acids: CASSPRTSGGTTDTQYF.

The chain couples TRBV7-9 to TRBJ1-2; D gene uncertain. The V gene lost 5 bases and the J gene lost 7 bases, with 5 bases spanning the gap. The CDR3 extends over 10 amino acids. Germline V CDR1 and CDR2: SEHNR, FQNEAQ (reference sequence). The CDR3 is CASSQSGYTF. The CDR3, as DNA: TGTGCCAGCAGCCAATCTGGCTACACCTTC.

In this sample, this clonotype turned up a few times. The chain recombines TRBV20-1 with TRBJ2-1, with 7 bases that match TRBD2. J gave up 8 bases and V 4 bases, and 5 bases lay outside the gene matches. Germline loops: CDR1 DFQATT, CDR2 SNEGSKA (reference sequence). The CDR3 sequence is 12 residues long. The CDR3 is CSATREADEQFF. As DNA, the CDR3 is TGCAGTGCTACCCGGGAGGCAGATGAGCAGTTCTTC.

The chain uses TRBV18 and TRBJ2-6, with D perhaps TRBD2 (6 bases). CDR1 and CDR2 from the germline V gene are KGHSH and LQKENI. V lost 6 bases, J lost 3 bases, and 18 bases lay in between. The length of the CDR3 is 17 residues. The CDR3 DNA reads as TGTGCCAGCTCGCTAACTATAGCGGACTATGGGGCCAACGTCCTGACTTTC. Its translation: CASSLTIADYGANVLTF.

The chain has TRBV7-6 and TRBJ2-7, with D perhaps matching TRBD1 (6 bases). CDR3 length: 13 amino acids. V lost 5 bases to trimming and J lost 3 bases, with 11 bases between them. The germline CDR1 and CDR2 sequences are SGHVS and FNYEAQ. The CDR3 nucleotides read TGTGCCAGCAGCCCGAGGGACAACTACGAGCAGTACTTC. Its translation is CASSPRDNYEQYF.

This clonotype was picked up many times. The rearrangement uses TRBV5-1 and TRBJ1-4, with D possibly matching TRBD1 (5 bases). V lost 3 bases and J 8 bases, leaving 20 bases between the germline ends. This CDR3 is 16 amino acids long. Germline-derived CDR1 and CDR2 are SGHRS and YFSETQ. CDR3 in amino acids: CASSSGDWGYGEKLFF. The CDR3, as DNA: TGCGCCAGCAGCTCAGGAGATTGGGGGTACGGAGAAAAACTGTTTTTT.

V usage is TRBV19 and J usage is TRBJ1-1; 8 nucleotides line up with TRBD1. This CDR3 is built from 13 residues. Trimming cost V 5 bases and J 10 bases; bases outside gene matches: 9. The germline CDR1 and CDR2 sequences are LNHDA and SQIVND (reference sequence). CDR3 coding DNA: TGTGCCAGTAGTCTGGACTTCAGGGGGCGAGCTTTCTTT. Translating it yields CASSLDFRGRAFF. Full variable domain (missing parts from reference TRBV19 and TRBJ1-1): DGGITQSPKYLFRKEGQNVTLSCEQNLNHDAMYWYRQDPGQGLRLIYYSQIVNDFQKGDIAEGYSVSREKKESFPLTVTSAQKNPTAFYLCASSLDFRGRAFFGQGTRLTVV.